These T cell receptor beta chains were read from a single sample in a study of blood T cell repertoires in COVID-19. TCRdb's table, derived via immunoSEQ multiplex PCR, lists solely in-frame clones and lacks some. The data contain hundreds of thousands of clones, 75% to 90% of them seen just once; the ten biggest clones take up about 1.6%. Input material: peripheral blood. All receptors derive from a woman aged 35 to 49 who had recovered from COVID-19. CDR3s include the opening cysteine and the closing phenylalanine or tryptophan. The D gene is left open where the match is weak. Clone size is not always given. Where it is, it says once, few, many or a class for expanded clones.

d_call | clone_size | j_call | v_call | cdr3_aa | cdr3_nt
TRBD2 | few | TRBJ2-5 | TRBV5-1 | CASSLAGGVQETQYF | TGCGCCAGCAGCTTGGCCGGGGGGGTACAAGAGACCCAGTACTTC
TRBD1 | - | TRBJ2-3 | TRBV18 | CASSMTGDLSTDTQYF | TGTGCCAGCTCAATGACAGGGGACCTCAGCACAGATACGCAGTATTTT
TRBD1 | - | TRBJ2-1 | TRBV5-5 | CASSLAAGTAIISYNEQFF | TGTGCCAGCAGCTTGGCCGCCGGGACAGCTATCATCTCCTACAATGAGCAGTTCTTC
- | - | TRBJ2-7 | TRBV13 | CASSLSDSYEQYF | TGTGCCAGCAGCCTATCTGACAGCTACGAGCAGTACTTC
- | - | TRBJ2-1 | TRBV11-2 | CASSTLGALDNEQFF | TGTGCCAGCAGCACTCTAGGGGCGCTTGACAATGAGCAGTTCTTC
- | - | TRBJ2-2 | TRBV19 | CATQGMTGELFF | TGTGCCACACAGGGAATGACCGGGGAGCTGTTTTTT
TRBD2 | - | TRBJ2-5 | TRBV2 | CASRGGETQYF | TGTGCCAGCAGGGGGGGGGAGACCCAGTACTTC
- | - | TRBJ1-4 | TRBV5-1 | CASSLQPGPNEKLFF | TGCGCCAGCAGCTTGCAACCAGGGCCAAATGAAAAACTGTTTTTT
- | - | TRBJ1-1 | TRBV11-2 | CASTLSGEGFF | TGTGCCAGCACCCTATCAGGGGAGGGTTTCTTT
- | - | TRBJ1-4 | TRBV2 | CASRLHGLTNEKLFF | TGTGCCAGCAGGCTGCACGGTTTGACTAATGAAAAACTGTTTTTT
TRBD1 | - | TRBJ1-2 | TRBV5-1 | CASSSRLQGGGYTF | TGCGCCAGCAGCTCCCGATTACAGGGGGGAGGCTACACCTTC
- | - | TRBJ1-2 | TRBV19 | CASSIAAPPRGYTF | TGTGCCAGTAGTATCGCCGCCCCACCGAGAGGCTACACCTTC
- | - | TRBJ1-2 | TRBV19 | CASSGPGRTGYTF | TGTGCCAGTAGTGGTCCTGGGCGAACTGGCTACACCTTC
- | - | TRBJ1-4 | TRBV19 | CASSIAQGLLATNEKLFF | TGTGCCAGTAGTATAGCCCAGGGGTTACTCGCAACTAATGAAAAACTGTTTTTT